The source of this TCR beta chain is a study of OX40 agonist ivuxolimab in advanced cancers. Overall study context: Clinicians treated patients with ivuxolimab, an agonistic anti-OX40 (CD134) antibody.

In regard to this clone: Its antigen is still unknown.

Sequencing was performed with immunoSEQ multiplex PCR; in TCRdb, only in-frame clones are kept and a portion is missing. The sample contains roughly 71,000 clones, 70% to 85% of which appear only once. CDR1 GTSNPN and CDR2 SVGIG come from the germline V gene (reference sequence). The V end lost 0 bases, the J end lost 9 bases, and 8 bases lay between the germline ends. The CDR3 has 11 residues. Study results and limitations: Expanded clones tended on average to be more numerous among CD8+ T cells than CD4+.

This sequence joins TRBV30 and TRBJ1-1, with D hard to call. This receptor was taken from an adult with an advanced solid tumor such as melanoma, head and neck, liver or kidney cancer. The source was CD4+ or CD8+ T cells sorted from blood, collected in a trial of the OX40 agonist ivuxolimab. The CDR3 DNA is TGTGCCTGGAGTGTACAGCAGAAAGCTTTCTTT. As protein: CAWSVQQKAFF.